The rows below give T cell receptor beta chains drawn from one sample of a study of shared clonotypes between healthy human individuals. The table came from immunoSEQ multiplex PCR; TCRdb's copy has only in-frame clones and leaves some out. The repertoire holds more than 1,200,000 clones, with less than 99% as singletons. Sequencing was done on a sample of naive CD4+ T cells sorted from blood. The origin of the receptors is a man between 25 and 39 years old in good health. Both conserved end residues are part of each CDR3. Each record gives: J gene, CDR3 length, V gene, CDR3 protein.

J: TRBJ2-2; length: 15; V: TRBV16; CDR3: CASSQGTPNTGELFF
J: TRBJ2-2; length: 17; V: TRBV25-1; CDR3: CASSGIQGQRNTGELFF
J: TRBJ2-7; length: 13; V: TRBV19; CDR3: CASSGLTGYEQYF
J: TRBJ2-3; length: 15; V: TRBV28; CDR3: CASSLNPLAGDTQYF
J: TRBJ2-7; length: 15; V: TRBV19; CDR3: CASSIADRRNYEQYF
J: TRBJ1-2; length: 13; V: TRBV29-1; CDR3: CSSGEGANYGYTF
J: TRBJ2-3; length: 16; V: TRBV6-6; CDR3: CASRLAGGPGTDTQYF
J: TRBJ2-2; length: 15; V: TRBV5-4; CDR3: CASSLGTSGTGELFF
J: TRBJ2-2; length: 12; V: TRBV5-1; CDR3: CASSRSEGELFF
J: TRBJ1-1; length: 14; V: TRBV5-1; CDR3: CASSLRGRNTEAFF
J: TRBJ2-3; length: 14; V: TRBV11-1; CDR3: CASSLWGKADTQYF
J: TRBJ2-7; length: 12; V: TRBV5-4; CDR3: CASSLVRGEQYF
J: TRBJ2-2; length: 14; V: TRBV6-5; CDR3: CASSYDEAGGELFF
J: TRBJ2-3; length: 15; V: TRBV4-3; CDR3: CASSQVGEDTDTQYF
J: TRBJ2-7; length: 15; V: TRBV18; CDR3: CASSPPHTSTYEQYF
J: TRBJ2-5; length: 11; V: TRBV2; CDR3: CASSARETQYF
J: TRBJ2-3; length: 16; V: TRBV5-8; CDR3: CASSTGLAGETDTQYF
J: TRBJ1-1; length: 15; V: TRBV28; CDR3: CASSFRGRRDTEAFF
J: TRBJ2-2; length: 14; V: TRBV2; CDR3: CASKEGINTGELFF
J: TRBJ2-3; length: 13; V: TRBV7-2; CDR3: CASSGGGTDTQYF
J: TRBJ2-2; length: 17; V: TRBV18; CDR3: CASSLSTWTANTGELFF
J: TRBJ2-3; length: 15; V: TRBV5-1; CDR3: CASSLAGGYTDTQYF
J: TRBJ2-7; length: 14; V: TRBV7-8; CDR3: CASSFSGTGDEQYF
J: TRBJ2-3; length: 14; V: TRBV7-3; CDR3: CASSFLGRTDTQYF
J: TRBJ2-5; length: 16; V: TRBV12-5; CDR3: CASGGIAGVPQETQYF
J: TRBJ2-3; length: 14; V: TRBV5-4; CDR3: CASSLEQFTDTQYF
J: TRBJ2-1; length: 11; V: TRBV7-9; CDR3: CASSGFDEQFF
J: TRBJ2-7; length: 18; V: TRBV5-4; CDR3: CASSLVLAPRASSYEQYF
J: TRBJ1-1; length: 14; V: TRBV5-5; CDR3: CASSISTVNTEAFF
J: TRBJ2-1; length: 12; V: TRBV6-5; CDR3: CASSHRRDEQFF
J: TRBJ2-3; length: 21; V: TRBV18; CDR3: CASSPFRPSDGSPSSTDTQYF
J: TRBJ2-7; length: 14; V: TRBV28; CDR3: CASISLAGAYEQYF
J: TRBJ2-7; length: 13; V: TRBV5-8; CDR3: CASSLGSIYEQYF
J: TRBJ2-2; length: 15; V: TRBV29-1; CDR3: CSVEVAEANTGELFF
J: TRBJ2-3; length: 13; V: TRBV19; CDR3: CASSIRDSDTQYF
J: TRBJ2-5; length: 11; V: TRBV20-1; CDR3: CSARNQETQYF
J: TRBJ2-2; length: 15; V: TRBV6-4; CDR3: CASSRDSLNTGELFF
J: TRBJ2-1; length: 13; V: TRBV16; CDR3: CASSPGLYNEQFF
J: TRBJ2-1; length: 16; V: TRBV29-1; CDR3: CSVVGTSGRAPNEQFF
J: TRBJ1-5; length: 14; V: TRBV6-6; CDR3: CASSYDSSNQPQHF
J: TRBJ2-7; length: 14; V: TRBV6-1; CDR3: CAIIGRTGSYEQYF
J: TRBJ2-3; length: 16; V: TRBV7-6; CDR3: CASSPGQVSSTDTQYF
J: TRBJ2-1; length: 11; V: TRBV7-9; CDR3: CASSLEDWWFF
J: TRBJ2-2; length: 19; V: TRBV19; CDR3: CASSKPGGARRANTGELFF
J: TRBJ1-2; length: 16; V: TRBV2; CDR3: CASSGGQGLDNYGYTF
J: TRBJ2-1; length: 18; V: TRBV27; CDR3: CACRPWTGGLGSYNEQFF
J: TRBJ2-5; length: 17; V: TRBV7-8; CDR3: CASSSDRVGLRKETQYF
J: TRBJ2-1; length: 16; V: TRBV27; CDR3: CASSPHDAEVGDEQFF
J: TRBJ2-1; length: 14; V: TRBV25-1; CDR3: CATQDRDRYNEQFF
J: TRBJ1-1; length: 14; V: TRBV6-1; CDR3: CASSRRGMNTEAFF
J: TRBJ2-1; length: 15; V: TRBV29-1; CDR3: CSVEFRDRRTNEQFF
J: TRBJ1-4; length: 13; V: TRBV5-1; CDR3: CASSLDRGLQLFF
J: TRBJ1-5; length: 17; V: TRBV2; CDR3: CASSEAYTTGDNQPQHF
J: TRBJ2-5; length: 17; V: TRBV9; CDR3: CASSVDPAGGSQETQYF
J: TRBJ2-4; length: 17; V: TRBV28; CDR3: CASSIPGTNLAKNIQYF
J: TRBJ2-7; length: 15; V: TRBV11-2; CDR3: CASSSLRGASYEQYF
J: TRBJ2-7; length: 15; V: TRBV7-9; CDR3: CASSPGQGARYEQYF
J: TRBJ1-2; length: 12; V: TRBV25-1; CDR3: CASSDFGGGYTF